This T cell receptor (beta chain) was sequenced for a study of T cells after yellow fever vaccination. Study-level information: Fractions containing few cells were prepared with SMART-Seq v4 Ultra Low Input.

This clonotype appeared a few times. The antigen is undetermined. Template-switching 5'RACE yielded the TCR cDNA; a universal primer site and UMIs were added in the process. TCRdb recomputed calls from the 5' RACE reads with MiXCR, one row per CDR3 protein. Among hundreds of thousands of distinct CDR3 sequences listed, around 10% were seen once. Regarding the study as a whole: Once the booster was given, most primary-vaccination clones reappeared, at over 95% for CD4 and around 90% for CD8. Secondary responses were weaker yet peaked faster, day 5 versus 15.

The V end lost 0 bases, the J end lost 6 bases, and 10 bases lay between the germline ends. CDR1 is SGHNT, CDR2 YYREEE, per germline (reference sequence). The CDR3 sequence is 14 residues long. This receptor was obtained from a man aged 18 to 35 who received the YFV17D yellow fever vaccine. This chain connects TRBV5-4 to TRBJ2-1; the D gene is possibly TRBD2 (5 bases). The sequences come from PBMCs, collected on the day of the first yellow fever vaccination. In DNA, the CDR3 is TGTGCCAGCAGCTTGGAGCTAGCCGGCAATGAGCAGTTCTTC. Protein: CASSLELAGNEQFF.